One and the same sample provided the 7 T cell receptor beta chains below, sequenced in a study of PD-L1 blockade in urothelial cancer. Some clones are missing from TCRdb's copy, which holds only in-frame ones; the method was immunoSEQ multiplex PCR. The sample records 35,000 to 45,000 clones, 81% being singletons. This sample comprised PBMCs, obtained around atezolizumab (anti-PD-L1) treatment. The receptors come from a man between 65 and 85 years old with urothelial cancer.

This clone was counted only a few times. This chain uses TRBV5-1 with TRBJ1-5; D unclear. The CDR3 consists of 14 residues. Germline V lookup: CDR1 SGHRS, CDR2 YFSETQ. V was trimmed by 0 bases and J by 6 bases, leaving 10 bases between them. CDR3 nucleotides: TGCGCCAGCAGCTTGGGGGGAGAGGGTCAGCCCCAGCATTTT. Its translation: CASSLGGEGQPQHF.

This chain links TRBV11-2 with TRBJ2-1; perhaps TRBD1 as D (5 bases). Germline CDR1 is SGHAT and CDR2 is FQNNGV. Trimming took 4 bases from V and 4 from J, leaving 8 bases between them. The CDR3 spans 13 residues. The CDR3 sequence is CASSSSGYNEQFF. DNA for the CDR3: TGTGCCAGCAGCTCCTCAGGGTACAATGAGCAGTTCTTC. Combining the CDR3 with reference TRBV11-2 and TRBJ2-1 gives the whole variable domain EAGVAQSPRYKIIEKRQSVAFWCNPISGHATLYWYQQILGQGPKLLIQFQNNGVVDDSQLPKDRFSAERLKGVDSTLKIQPAKLEDSAVYLCASSSSGYNEQFFGPGTRLTVL.

The CDR3 protein is CASSSRDRNEKLFF. The CDR3 nucleotides read TGTGCCAGCAGCTCCCGGGACAGGAATGAAAAACTGTTTTTT. The V gene is TRBV7-9, the J gene TRBJ1-4; 8 nucleotides agree with TRBD1. Germline trimming cut 4 bases from V and 5 bases from J; bases unmatched to any gene: 3. CDR1 and CDR2 from the germline V gene are SEHNR and FQNEAQ (reference sequence). This CDR3 has 14 amino acids.

This clone has more than one count but fewer than ten. The CDR3 region is CASSISYEQYF. CDR3 nucleotides: TGTGCCAGCAGCATATCCTACGAGCAGTACTTC. V is TRBV11-2 and J is TRBJ2-7; D is undetermined. The V end was cut by 5 bases, the J end by 1 base, with 3 bases between. Germline CDR1 reads SGHAT; CDR2 reads FQNNGV. The CDR3 extends over 11 amino acids.

This chain joins TRBV5-6 and TRBJ1-4, with D maybe TRBD1 (6 bases). The V gene lost 0 bases and the J gene lost 4 bases, with 10 bases spanning the gap. CDR1 and CDR2 from the germline V gene are SGHDT and YYEEEE. The CDR3 extends over 15 amino acids. The CDR3 DNA is TGTGCCAGCAGCTTGGGGATCAGGGGTAATGAAAAACTGTTTTTT. It encodes CASSLGIRGNEKLFF.

V is TRBV15 and J is TRBJ2-5, with no clear D. The CDR3 is made up of 15 amino acids. Trimming left V 0 bases short and J 1 base short, with 9 bases between. Germline assignment: CDR1 LNHNV and CDR2 YYDKDF (reference sequence). The CDR3 spells CATSRDNSFQETQYF. In DNA, the CDR3 is TGTGCCACCAGCAGAGATAATAGCTTCCAAGAGACCCAGTACTTC.

This rearrangement joins TRBV30 to TRBJ1-5; D might be TRBD1 (6 bases). The germline V gene has CDR1 GTSNPN and CDR2 SVGIG (reference sequence). The CDR3 totals 13 residues. The V and J ends lost 1 base and 9 bases respectively, with 13 bases between them. The CDR3 protein is CAWSAPGQTPQHF. In DNA, the CDR3 is TGTGCCTGGAGTGCCCCCGGACAGACGCCCCAGCATTTT. Looking up the rest from reference TRBV30 and TRBJ1-5 gives the full variable domain: SQTIHQWPATLVQPVGSPLSLECTVEGTSNPNLYWYRQAAGRGLQLLFYSVGIGQISSEVPQNLSASRPQDRQFILSSKKLLLSDSGFYLCAWSAPGQTPQHFGDGTRLSIL.